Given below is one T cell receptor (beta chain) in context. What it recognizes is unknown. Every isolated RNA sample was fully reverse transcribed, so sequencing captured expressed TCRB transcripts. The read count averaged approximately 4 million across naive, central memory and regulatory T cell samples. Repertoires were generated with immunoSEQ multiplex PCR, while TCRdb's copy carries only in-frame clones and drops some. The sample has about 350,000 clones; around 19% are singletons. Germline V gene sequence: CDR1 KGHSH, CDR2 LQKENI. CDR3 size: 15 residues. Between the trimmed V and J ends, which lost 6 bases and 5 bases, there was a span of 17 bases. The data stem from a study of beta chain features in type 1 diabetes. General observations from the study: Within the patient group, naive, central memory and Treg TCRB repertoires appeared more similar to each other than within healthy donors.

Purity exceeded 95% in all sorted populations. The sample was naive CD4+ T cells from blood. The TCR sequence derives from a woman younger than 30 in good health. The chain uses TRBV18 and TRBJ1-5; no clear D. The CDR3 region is CASSRAPGGDQPQHF. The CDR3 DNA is TGTGCCAGCTCGCGGGCCCCAGGCGGCGATCAGCCCCAGCATTTT.